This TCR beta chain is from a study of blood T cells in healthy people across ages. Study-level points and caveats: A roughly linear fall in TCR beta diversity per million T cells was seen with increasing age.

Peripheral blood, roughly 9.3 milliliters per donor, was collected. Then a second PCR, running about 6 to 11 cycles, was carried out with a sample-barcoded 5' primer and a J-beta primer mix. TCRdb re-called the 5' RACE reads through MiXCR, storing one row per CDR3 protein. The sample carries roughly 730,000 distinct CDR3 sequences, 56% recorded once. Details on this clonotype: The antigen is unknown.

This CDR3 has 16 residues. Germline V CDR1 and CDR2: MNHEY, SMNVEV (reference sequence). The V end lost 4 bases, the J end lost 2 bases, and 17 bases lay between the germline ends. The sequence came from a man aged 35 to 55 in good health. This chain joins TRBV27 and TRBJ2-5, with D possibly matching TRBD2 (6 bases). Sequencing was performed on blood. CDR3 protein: CASSYLRGAGQETQYF. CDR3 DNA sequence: TGTGCCAGCAGTTACTTGCGCGGGGCAGGGCAAGAGACCCAGTACTTC.